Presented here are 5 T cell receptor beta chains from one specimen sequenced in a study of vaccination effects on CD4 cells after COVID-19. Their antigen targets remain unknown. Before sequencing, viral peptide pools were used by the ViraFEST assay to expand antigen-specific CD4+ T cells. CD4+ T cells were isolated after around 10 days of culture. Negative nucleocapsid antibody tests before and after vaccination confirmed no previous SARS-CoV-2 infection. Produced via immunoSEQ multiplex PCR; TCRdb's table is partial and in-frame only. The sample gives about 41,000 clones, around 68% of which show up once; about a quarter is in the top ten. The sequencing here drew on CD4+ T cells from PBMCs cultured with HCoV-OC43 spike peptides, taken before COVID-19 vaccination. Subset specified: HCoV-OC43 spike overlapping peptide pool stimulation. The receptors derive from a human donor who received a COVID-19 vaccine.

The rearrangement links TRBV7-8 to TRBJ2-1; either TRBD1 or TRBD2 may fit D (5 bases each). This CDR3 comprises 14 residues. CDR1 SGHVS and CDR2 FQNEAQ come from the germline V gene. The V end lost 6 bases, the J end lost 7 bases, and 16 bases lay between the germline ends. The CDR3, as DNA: TGTGCCAGCAGAAGGGACGGAGTTCTGAATGAGCAGTTCTTC. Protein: CASRRDGVLNEQFF.

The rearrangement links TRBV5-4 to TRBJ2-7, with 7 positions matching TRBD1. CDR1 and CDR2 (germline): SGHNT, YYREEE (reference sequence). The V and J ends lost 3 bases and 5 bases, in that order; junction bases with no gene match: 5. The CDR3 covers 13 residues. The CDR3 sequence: CASSSDRDNEQYF. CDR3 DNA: TGTGCCAGCAGCTCAGACAGGGACAACGAGCAGTACTTC.

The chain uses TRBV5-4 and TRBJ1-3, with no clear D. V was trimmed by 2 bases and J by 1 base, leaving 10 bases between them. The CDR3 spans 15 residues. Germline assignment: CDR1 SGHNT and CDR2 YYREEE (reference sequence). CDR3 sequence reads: CASSFGTVSGNTIYF. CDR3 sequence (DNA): TGTGCCAGCAGCTTCGGTACGGTATCTGGAAACACCATATATTTT.

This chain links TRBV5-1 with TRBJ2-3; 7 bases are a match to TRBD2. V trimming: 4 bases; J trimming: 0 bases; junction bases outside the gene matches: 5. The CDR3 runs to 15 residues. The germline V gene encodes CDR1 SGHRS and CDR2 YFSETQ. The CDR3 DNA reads TGCGCCAGCAGCACCGTAGCGGGTAGCACAGATACGCAGTATTTT. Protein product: CASSTVAGSTDTQYF.

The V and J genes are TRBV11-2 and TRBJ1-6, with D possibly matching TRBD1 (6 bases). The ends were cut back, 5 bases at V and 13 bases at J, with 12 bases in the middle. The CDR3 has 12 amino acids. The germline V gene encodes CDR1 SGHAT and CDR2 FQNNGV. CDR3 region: CASSRQASPLHF. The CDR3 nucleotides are TGTGCCAGCAGCCGACAGGCATCTCCCCTCCACTTT.